These 31 T cell receptor beta chains originate from one sample sequenced in a study of cytomegalovirus exposure and HLA in healthy donors. PCR primers comprised 60 Vbeta and 13 Jbeta primers. The protocol was immunoSEQ multiplex PCR, while the TCRdb copy is restricted to in-frame clones and leaves out a portion. The profile shows roughly 110,000 clones, around 69% of them singletons. Specimen: PBMCs. The receptor source for this set is a man aged 18 to 29 in good health and CMV-seronegative.

This sequence joins TRBV7-8 and TRBJ2-7, with 8 bases matching TRBD1. The CDR3 has 15 residues. The germline CDR1 and CDR2 sequences are SGHVS and FQNEAQ. J lost 0 bases, V lost 6 bases, and 7 bases had no gene match. The CDR3 bases are TGTGCCAGCAGTAAACAGGGGGATGGCTCCTACGAGCAGTACTTC. It yields the protein CASSKQGDGSYEQYF.

V is TRBV5-4 and J is TRBJ2-1, with a weak D call TRBD2 (6 bases). The CDR3 consists of 15 residues. V was shortened by 8 bases and J by 1 base, with 16 bases between the two germline ends. Per the germline V gene, CDR1 is SGHNT and CDR2 is YYREEE (reference sequence). CDR3 sequence reads: CASNPRGLSYNEQFF. CDR3 in DNA: TGTGCCAGTAACCCCCGGGGACTTTCCTACAATGAGCAGTTCTTC.

The V call is TRBV5-5, the J call TRBJ2-7, with no clear D. V shed 0 bases and J shed 0 bases, with 13 bases lying between them. Germline-derived CDR1 and CDR2 are SGHKS and YYEKEE (reference sequence). This CDR3 is 16 amino acids long. The CDR3 sequence is CASSLEVAGSSYEQYF. The CDR3 nucleotides read TGTGCCAGCAGCTTGGAAGTGGCAGGAAGCTCCTACGAGCAGTACTTC.

V is TRBV6-1 and J is TRBJ1-3; 7 positions match TRBD1. This CDR3 is built from 14 residues. Looked up from germline, CDR1 is MNHNS and CDR2 is SASEGT. Losses at the gene ends were 6 bases for V and 4 bases for J; bases not matched to a gene: 6. Here the CDR3 reads CASRPTGIGNTIYF. CDR3 bases: TGTGCCAGCAGACCGACAGGGATCGGAAACACCATATATTTT.

This clone was found once. Written as DNA, the CDR3 is TGTGCCATCAGTGAGCCAGGTAGCGGGGACACCGGGGAGCTGTTTTTT. Its translation is CAISEPGSGDTGELFF. The rearrangement uses TRBV10-3 and TRBJ2-2; 8 nucleotides line up with TRBD2. This CDR3 is built from 16 residues. The V gene's germline CDR1 is ENHRY and CDR2 SYGVKD. V shed 2 bases and J 3 bases; nucleotides not matched to a gene: 5.

This clone appeared a single time. The chain carries TRBV6-5 and TRBJ1-3; 7 bases agree with TRBD1. The CDR3 runs to 14 residues. Unmatched junction bases numbered 9, after V lost 5 bases and J lost 8 bases. The germline gives CDR1 MNHEY, CDR2 SVGAGI. The chain's CDR3 is CASSDGRQGHTIYF. Written as DNA, the CDR3 is TGTGCCAGCAGTGACGGGAGACAGGGCCACACCATATATTTT.

This clone was counted only a few times. The chain couples TRBV6-1 to TRBJ1-4; unclear D gene. Germline CDR1 MNHNS, CDR2 SASEGT. The V and J ends lost 2 bases and 7 bases respectively, with 11 bases between them. This CDR3 comprises 14 residues. The CDR3 DNA sequence: TGTGCCAGCAGTGAAACTCTTTCGGGTGAAAAACTGTTTTTT. Translated, it gives CASSETLSGEKLFF.

This clone was recorded only once. CDR3 residues: CASSRDRGYEQYF. The CDR3 coding sequence is TGTGCCAGTTCCCGGGACAGGGGCTACGAGCAGTACTTC. This chain uses TRBV19 with TRBJ2-7; 10 bases align to TRBD1. The V gene's germline CDR1 is LNHDA and CDR2 SQIVND (reference sequence). V was pared by 8 bases and J by 3 bases, with 4 bases of the junction left unmatched. CDR3 length equals 13 residues.

V and J are TRBV9 and TRBJ2-7, with 10 nucleotides matching TRBD1. Germline-derived CDR1 and CDR2 are SGDLS and YYNGEE. V lost 0 bases, J lost 2 bases, and 5 bases stayed unmatched. The length of the CDR3 is 16 residues. Written as DNA, the CDR3 is TGTGCCAGCAGCGTAGGAGGGACAGGGGTGACCTACGAGCAGTACTTC. This encodes CASSVGGTGVTYEQYF.

This chain's CDR3 is CASSRDRQTYGYTF. Here the CDR3 DNA reads TGCGCCAGCAGCCGGGACAGGCAAACCTATGGCTACACCTTC. The chain links TRBV5-1 to TRBJ1-2, with 8 nucleotides matching TRBD1. There are 14 residues in the CDR3. The J segment lost 4 bases and the V segment lost 4 bases, leaving 6 bases of the junction unmatched. The germline V gene has CDR1 SGHRS and CDR2 YFSETQ. The complete variable domain, with remaining parts taken from reference TRBV5-1 and TRBJ1-2, reads KAGVTQTPRYLIKTRGQQVTLSCSPISGHRSVSWYQQTPGQGLQFLFEYFSETQRNKGNFPGRFSGRQFSNSRSEMNVSTLELGDSALYLCASSRDRQTYGYTFGSGTRLTVV.

V is TRBV28 and J is TRBJ2-1, with D perhaps matching TRBD2 (5 bases). This CDR3 comprises 14 residues. Germline V CDR1 and CDR2: MDHEN, SYDVKM. Trimming stripped 7 bases from V and 8 bases from J, with 18 bases between. DNA for the CDR3: TGTGCCAGCAACCGGGGTCCTCCGAACCATGAGCAGTTCTTC. Its protein is CASNRGPPNHEQFF.

The genes are TRBV29-1 and TRBJ2-5, with D perhaps TRBD2 (6 bases). The CDR3 has 12 amino acids. With 4 bases removed from V and 4 bases from J, the gap between germline ends came to 10 bases. The germline V gene has CDR1 SQVTM and CDR2 ANQGSEA. The CDR3, as DNA: TGCAGCGTTGGTGGGGGGTCAGAGACCCAGTACTTC. Translating gives CSVGGGSETQYF.

The gene calls are TRBV7-8 and TRBJ1-2, with D maybe TRBD1 (5 bases). The V gene's germline CDR1 is SGHVS and CDR2 FQNEAQ. The CDR3 consists of 16 residues. V was cut by 5 bases and J by 5 bases, with 21 bases left in between. DNA for the CDR3: TGTGCCAGCAGCCCCCCTGTGACGGGGGTATGGTATGGCTACACCTTC. As protein: CASSPPVTGVWYGYTF.

The V and J genes are TRBV5-1 and TRBJ2-5; TRBD2 agrees at 10 bases. The J call may be incorrect, as the DNA end agrees better with TRBJ2-7. This CDR3 contains 15 residues. CDR1 and CDR2 (germline): SGHRS, YFSETQ. The CDR3 reads CASKPWTSGPYEQYF. DNA of the CDR3: TGCGCCAGCAAACCTTGGACTAGCGGACCTTACGAGCAGTACTTC.

This clone has only a few counts. V gene TRBV9 combines with J gene TRBJ2-7; D might be TRBD2 (5 bases). Trimming pared 1 base from V and 4 bases from J, leaving 9 bases between. Germline CDR1 and CDR2: SGDLS and YYNGEE. The CDR3 consists of 13 residues. The CDR3 protein is CASSVTSGYEQYF. The CDR3 coding sequence is TGTGCCAGCAGCGTAACTTCGGGGTACGAGCAGTACTTC.

This sequence joins TRBV6-6 and TRBJ2-1, with D possibly TRBD2 on 6 matching bases. Per the germline V gene, CDR1 is MNHNY and CDR2 is SVGAGI (reference sequence). Between the trimmed V and J ends, which lost 2 bases and 8 bases, there was a span of 16 bases. This CDR3 is built from 15 residues. CDR3 amino acids: CASSYPAGTGDEQFF. CDR3 DNA: TGTGCCAGCAGTTACCCCGCGGGGACTGGGGATGAGCAGTTCTTC.

The J gene is TRBJ2-2, the V gene TRBV14; a weak D match, TRBD1 (5 bases). V was pared by 3 bases and J by 4 bases, with 9 bases between. The CDR3 runs 14 residues. The germline gives CDR1 SGHDN, CDR2 FVKESK. The CDR3: CASSHRQITGELFF. The CDR3 DNA sequence: TGTGCCAGCAGCCACCGACAGATCACCGGGGAGCTGTTTTTT. The whole variable domain, remainder taken from reference TRBV14 and TRBJ2-2, is EAGVTQFPSHSVIEKGQTVTLRCDPISGHDNLYWYRRVMGKEIKFLLHFVKESKQDESGMPNNRFLAERTGGTYSTLKVQPAELEDSGVYFCASSHRQITGELFFGEGSRLTVL.

Only one count was recorded for this clone. This chain uses TRBV19 with TRBJ2-5; D possibly corresponds to TRBD1 (6 bases). The CDR3 runs 19 residues. V gave up 6 bases and J gave up 2 bases, with 28 bases separating them. The germline gives CDR1 LNHDA, CDR2 SQIVND (reference sequence). CDR3 region: CASSRAIIVGAGLQETQYF. CDR3 sequence (DNA): TGTGCCAGTAGCAGGGCCATAATCGTGGGGGCCGGCCTTCAAGAGACCCAGTACTTC.

J is TRBJ2-5 and V is TRBV5-6; D may be TRBD2 (7 bases). V was cut by 0 bases and J by 4 bases, with 13 bases left in between. From germline, CDR1 is SGHDT and CDR2 YYEEEE. The CDR3 length is 15 residues. CDR3 sequence (DNA): TGTGCCAGCAGCTTGGTGAGGGGGGGTAGAGAGACCCAGTACTTC. Its protein is CASSLVRGGRETQYF. Full variable domain (missing parts from reference TRBV5-6 and TRBJ2-5): DAGVTQSPTHLIKTRGQQVTLRCSPKSGHDTVSWYQQALGQGPQFIFQYYEEEERQRGNFPDRFSGHQFPNYSSELNVNALLLGDSALYLCASSLVRGGRETQYFGPGTRLLVL.

The table lists this clone with a few counts. The rearrangement links TRBV6-4 to TRBJ2-1; 12 bases match TRBD2. J was trimmed by 9 bases and V by 4 bases; bases with no gene match: 4. CDR3 length equals 14 residues. Germline CDR1 and CDR2: MRHNA and SNTAGT. This CDR3 reads CASSGLAGASEQFF. In DNA form, the CDR3 reads TGTGCCAGCAGTGGACTAGCGGGGGCCAGTGAGCAGTTCTTC.

The V and J genes are TRBV6-5 and TRBJ1-5; D not resolved. The CDR3 consists of 13 residues. V shed 2 bases and J shed 4 bases, with 6 bases lying between them. Germline CDR1 is MNHEY and CDR2 is SVGAGI. The CDR3 DNA is TGTGCCAGCAGTTACAATTTAAATCAGCCCCAGCATTTT. Translating it yields CASSYNLNQPQHF.

The chain carries TRBV5-1 and TRBJ2-7; TRBD2 agrees at 9 bases. The CDR3 sequence is 13 residues long. CDR1 is SGHRS, CDR2 YFSETQ, per germline. The trim removed 5 bases at V and 5 bases at J, leaving 5 bases unmatched. CDR3: CASRSGGTNEQYF. The CDR3 nucleotides are TGCGCCAGCAGGAGCGGGGGGACCAACGAGCAGTACTTC.

A single count supports this clone. The genes are TRBV9 and TRBJ1-2, with 9 bases lining up with TRBD1. V dropped 1 base and J dropped 7; count of bases not matched to a gene: 8. The CDR3 is made up of 15 amino acids. CDR1 is SGDLS, CDR2 YYNGEE, per germline. CDR3 sequence (DNA): TGTGCCAGCAGCGTACCCGGGACAGGGAGACTTGGCTACACCTTC. Its protein product is CASSVPGTGRLGYTF.

CDR3: CASTLEGGTYNSPLHF. Here the CDR3 DNA reads TGTGCCAGCACCTTGGAAGGGGGCACCTATAATTCACCCCTCCACTTT. The chain links TRBV7-8 to TRBJ1-6, with TRBD1 matching over 7 bases. In germline, CDR1 is SGHVS, CDR2 FQNEAQ. This CDR3 comprises 16 residues. The trim removed 7 bases at V and 2 bases at J, leaving 8 bases unmatched.

The chain links TRBV5-4 to TRBJ2-7, with TRBD1 as a possible D gene (5 bases). The CDR3 consists of 14 residues. V lost 4 bases and J 2 bases, leaving 13 bases between the germline ends. From germline, CDR1 is SGHNT and CDR2 YYREEE (reference sequence). CDR3 sequence (DNA): TGTGCCAGCAGCCTCCGGACACCCCCCTACGAGCAGTACTTC. Protein product: CASSLRTPPYEQYF.

The V call is TRBV19, the J call TRBJ1-5, with 9 bases that match TRBD1. J was trimmed by 1 base and V by 9 bases; bases with no gene match: 4. This CDR3 region has 14 residues. The V gene's germline CDR1 is LNHDA and CDR2 SQIVND (reference sequence). Written as DNA, the CDR3 is TGTGCCAGCCGGACAGGGGTAAGCAATCAGCCCCAGCATTTT. Translating it yields CASRTGVSNQPQHF.

The V and J genes are TRBV7-8 and TRBJ2-3, with 8 bases that match TRBD1. J lost 0 bases, V lost 5 bases, and 4 bases had no gene match. Germline-derived CDR1 and CDR2 are SGHVS and FQNEAQ. This CDR3 has 15 residues. Here the CDR3 reads CASSTQGASTDTQYF. The CDR3 coding sequence is TGTGCCAGCAGCACTCAGGGGGCGAGCACAGATACGCAGTATTTT. Full variable domain (remainder filled in from reference TRBV7-8 and TRBJ2-3): GAGVSQSPRYKVAKRGQDVALRCDPISGHVSLFWYQQALGQGPEFLTYFQNEAQLDKSGLPSDRFFAERPEGSVSTLKIQRTQQEDSAVYLCASSTQGASTDTQYFGPGTRLTVL.

The chain has TRBV15 and TRBJ1-1; 7 bases agree with TRBD1. CDR1 and CDR2 from the germline V gene are LNHNV and YYDKDF (reference sequence). Unmatched junction bases numbered 7, after V lost 3 bases and J lost 6 bases. The CDR3 runs 14 residues. CDR3 amino acids: CATSRETGDPEAFF. In DNA, the CDR3 is TGTGCCACCAGCAGGGAAACAGGGGATCCTGAAGCTTTCTTT. Supplemented by reference TRBV15 and TRBJ1-1, the full variable domain reads DAMVIQNPRYQVTQFGKPVTLSCSQTLNHNVMYWYQQKSSQAPKLLFHYYDKDFNNEADTPDNFQSRRPNTSFCFLDIRSPGLGDTAMYLCATSRETGDPEAFFGQGTRLTVV.

This sequence joins TRBV10-3 and TRBJ1-2; D is uncertain. CDR3 length: 13 residues. Trimming removed 10 bases at V and 8 bases at J, with 20 bases between. CDR1 ENHRY and CDR2 SYGVKD come from the germline V gene. The CDR3 reads CATTPGNHRGYTF. The DNA for the CDR3 is TGTGCCACAACTCCGGGAAACCACAGAGGCTACACCTTC.

The chain uses TRBV6-5 and TRBJ1-5; 7 bases align to TRBD1. CDR1 and CDR2 from the germline V gene are MNHEY and SVGAGI. The CDR3 contains 13 residues. With 6 bases clipped from V and 7 bases from J, the junction kept 6 bases outside the gene matches. Written as DNA, the CDR3 is TGTGCCAGCAGACGGACAGGAGAACAGCCCCAGCATTTT. Encoded protein: CASRRTGEQPQHF.

The chain has TRBV10-3 and TRBJ2-3; D is ambiguous. The CDR3 length is 11 residues. V lost 4 bases and J 6 bases, leaving 5 bases between the germline ends. Per the germline V gene, CDR1 is ENHRY and CDR2 is SYGVKD. The CDR3 nucleotides read TGTGCCATCAGTGCATCCGATACGCAGTATTTT. Its protein is CAISASDTQYF.